A single sample is the source of the 10 T cell receptor beta chains below, sequenced in a study of PD-1 blockade in classical Hodgkin lymphoma. Assay used: immunoSEQ multiplex PCR; TCRdb lists only in-frame clones, some missing. Here the sample spans over 90,000 clones, 89% being singletons. Every patient had relapsed following autologous stem cell transplantation, and cohorts differed in brentuximab vedotin exposure. The sequencing used peripheral blood mononuclear cells (PBMCs), collected before the second cycle of nivolumab. The receptors originated from a human donor with classical Hodgkin lymphoma.

This CDR3 is CASSPGLAVTDTQYF. DNA for the CDR3: TGTGCCAGCAGCCCGGGACTAGCGGTAACAGATACGCAGTATTTT. This chain links TRBV11-2 with TRBJ2-3; TRBD2 matches 11 bases. Germline CDR1 is SGHAT and CDR2 is FQNNGV. V lost 5 bases, J lost 3 bases, and 4 bases stayed unmatched. The CDR3 consists of 15 residues.

J is TRBJ1-6 and V is TRBV28; D remains ambiguous. Trimming removed 6 bases from V and 5 bases from J, with 5 bases in between. Germline V lookup: CDR1 MDHEN, CDR2 SYDVKM. This CDR3 comprises 12 residues. The CDR3 loop is CASRQDNSPLHF. The DNA for the CDR3 is TGTGCCAGCAGGCAGGATAATTCACCCCTCCACTTT.

The gene calls are TRBV6-1 and TRBJ1-2; 9 bases line up with TRBD1. Germline V lookup: CDR1 MNHNS, CDR2 SASEGT. Trimming removed 4 bases from V and 4 bases from J; junction bases left unmatched: 13. The CDR3 has 17 amino acids. CDR3 coding DNA: TGTGCCAGCAGTGTCCGGACAGGGGCCTCCAGCGGCTATGGCTACACCTTC. It yields the protein CASSVRTGASSGYGYTF.

The J gene is TRBJ1-4, the V gene TRBV28; no reliable D call. Deletions cut 6 bases from V and 7 bases from J, with 15 bases between. Germline-derived CDR1 and CDR2 are MDHEN and SYDVKM. This CDR3 has 14 residues. The CDR3 protein is CASSPEAAIEKLFF. The CDR3, as DNA: TGTGCCAGCAGCCCAGAGGCAGCCATTGAAAAACTGTTTTTT. Supplemented by reference TRBV28 and TRBJ1-4, the full variable domain reads DVKVTQSSRYLVKRTGEKVFLECVQDMDHENMFWYRQDPGLGLRLIYFSYDVKMKEKGDIPEGYSVSREKKERFSLILESASTNQTSMYLCASSPEAAIEKLFFGSGTQLSVL.

This clone was counted between two and nine times. The V gene is TRBV6-1, the J gene TRBJ1-1; D may be TRBD1 (6 bases). V lost 5 bases, J lost 6 bases, and 10 bases lay in between. This CDR3 has 12 amino acids. The germline gives CDR1 MNHNS, CDR2 SASEGT. The CDR3 loop is CASSLQGSEAFF. CDR3 sequence (DNA): TGTGCCAGCAGTCTACAGGGATCTGAAGCTTTCTTT.

This clone was seen only once. Compared with germline, one end of the junction differs, possibly owing to a read error. This sequence joins TRBV7-3 and TRBJ1-1, with D unresolved. CDR3 length equals 13 residues. Looked up from germline, CDR1 is SGHTA and CDR2 is FQGTGA. The CDR3 protein is CASSFDGNSEAFF. The CDR3 DNA sequence: TGTGCCAGCAGCTTCGACGGGAACTCTGAAGCTTTCTTT.

The CDR3 loop is CSVVGLAGEIDTQYF. For the CDR3, the DNA is TGCAGCGTTGTAGGCCTAGCGGGAGAGATAGATACGCAGTATTTT. The chain combines TRBV29-1 with TRBJ2-3; 10 nucleotides agree with TRBD2. This CDR3 is 15 amino acids long. From germline, CDR1 is SQVTM and CDR2 ANQGSEA. V lost 4 bases to trimming and J lost 5 bases; unmatched junction nucleotides: 9.

The V and J genes are TRBV5-4 and TRBJ2-7; 8 nucleotides line up with TRBD1. Germline V gene data show CDR1 as SGHNT and CDR2 as YYREEE (reference sequence). Trimming removed 2 bases from V and 4 bases from J; junction bases left unmatched: 8. This CDR3 comprises 15 residues. CDR3 DNA sequence: TGTGCCAGCAGCTTAGCCCAGGGGGCGCGTTACGAGCAGTACTTC. Its protein product is CASSLAQGARYEQYF.

The CDR3 reads CASSFSYNEQFF. The CDR3 coding sequence is TGCGCCAGCAGCTTTTCTTACAATGAGCAGTTCTTC. The gene calls are TRBV5-1 and TRBJ2-1; D is unclear. Looked up from germline, CDR1 is SGHRS and CDR2 is YFSETQ. The CDR3 has 12 residues. The V end lost 2 bases, the J end lost 4 bases, and 4 bases lay between the germline ends.

The CDR3 sequence is CAVSGTPVTDTQYF. Written as DNA, the CDR3 is TGTGCCGTTTCCGGGACCCCAGTCACAGATACGCAGTATTTT. The J gene is TRBJ2-3, the V gene TRBV30, with D perhaps matching TRBD1 or TRBD2 (5 bases each). The V and J ends lost 8 bases and 2 bases respectively, with 17 bases between them. This CDR3 has 14 amino acids. Germline V gives CDR1 GTSNPN, CDR2 SVGIG (reference sequence). The variable domain in full, completed from reference TRBV30 and TRBJ2-3, reads SQTIHQWPATLVQPVGSPLSLECTVEGTSNPNLYWYRQAAGRGLQLLFYSVGIGQISSEVPQNLSASRPQDRQFILSSKKLLLSDSGFYLCAVSGTPVTDTQYFGPGTRLTVL.